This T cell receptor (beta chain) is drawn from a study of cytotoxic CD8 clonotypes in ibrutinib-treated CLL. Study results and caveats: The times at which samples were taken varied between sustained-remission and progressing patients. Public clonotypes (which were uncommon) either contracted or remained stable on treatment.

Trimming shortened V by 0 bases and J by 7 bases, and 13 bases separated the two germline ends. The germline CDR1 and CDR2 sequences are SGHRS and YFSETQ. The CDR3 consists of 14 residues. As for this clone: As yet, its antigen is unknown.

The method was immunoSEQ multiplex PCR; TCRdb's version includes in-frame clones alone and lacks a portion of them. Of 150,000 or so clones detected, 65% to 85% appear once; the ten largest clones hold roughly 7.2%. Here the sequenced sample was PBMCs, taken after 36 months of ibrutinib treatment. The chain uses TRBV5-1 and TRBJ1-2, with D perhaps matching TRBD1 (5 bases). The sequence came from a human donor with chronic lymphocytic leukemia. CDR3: CASSLGAGKAGYTF. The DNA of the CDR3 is TGCGCCAGCAGCTTGGGGGCAGGGAAGGCTGGCTACACCTTC.